These 3 T cell receptor beta chains were all obtained from the same sample, sequenced in a study of technical replicates of blood from a few donors. Profiling relied on immunoSEQ multiplex PCR, and the TCRdb table lists in-frame clones only, not all of them. The sample yields about 82,000 clones, roughly 95% seen once. The specimen was T cells isolated from PBMCs. These receptors all stem from a human donor in good health.

This clone has only one observation. The V and J genes are TRBV19 and TRBJ1-5; D gene uncertain. This CDR3 region has 15 residues. Germline CDR1 is LNHDA and CDR2 is SQIVND (reference sequence). Trimming took off 6 bases at V and 1 base at J, with 13 bases between the two ends. The CDR3 protein is CASSPSLESNQPQHF. Here the CDR3 DNA reads TGTGCCAGTAGCCCTTCTTTGGAGAGCAATCAGCCCCAGCATTTT.

The DNA of the CDR3 is TGTGCCAGCGGGCCCGGGAGGCAGGGGTACAATGAGCAGTTCTTC. It codes for CASGPGRQGYNEQFF. This chain connects TRBV6-6 to TRBJ2-1, with D possibly TRBD2 on 7 matching bases. The CDR3 contains 15 residues. V shed 8 bases and J shed 4 bases, with 18 bases lying between them. Germline lookup yields CDR1 MNHNY and CDR2 SVGAGI (reference sequence).

V and J are TRBV5-6 and TRBJ2-7; D may be TRBD1 (6 bases). CDR1 and CDR2 from the germline V gene are SGHDT and YYEEEE. This CDR3 is 14 amino acids long. Trimming pared 3 bases from V and 0 bases from J, leaving 10 bases between. The CDR3 sequence: CASSSGVSSYEQYF. Written as DNA, the CDR3 is TGTGCCAGCAGCTCAGGGGTGAGCTCCTACGAGCAGTACTTC.